These T cell receptor beta chains were read from a single sample in a study of blood T cell repertoires in COVID-19. Some clones are missing from TCRdb's copy, which holds only in-frame ones; the method was immunoSEQ multiplex PCR. Of 230,000 or so clones in the sample, around 90% were seen once. Sequencing input: PBMCs or T cells enriched from blood (not recorded which). The receptors come from a woman in her 30s who had recovered from COVID-19. CDR3s include the opening cysteine and the closing phenylalanine or tryptophan. The order of the fields is CDR3 protein, CDR3 DNA, V gene, clone size, J gene, D gene. The D gene is left open where the match is weak. Some rows have no size entry. The others give once, few or many, or a class for an expanded clone.

CASSPRGGEWAFF,TGTGCCAGCAGCCCCCGAGGGGGGGAGTGGGCTTTCTTT,TRBV9,.,TRBJ1-1,.
CASSERVRDSSPLHF,TGTGCCAGCTCAGAACGGGTCCGGGACAGTTCACCCCTCCACTTT,TRBV18,.,TRBJ1-6,TRBD1
CASSLSIAGEQYF,TGCGCCAGCAGCTTGTCCATCGCCGGTGAGCAGTACTTC,TRBV5-1,.,TRBJ2-7,.
CASSLGDRGRRAFF,TGCGCCAGCAGCTTGGGGGACAGGGGGCGCAGGGCTTTCTTT,TRBV5-1,.,TRBJ1-1,TRBD1
CASSQDGTGYYGYTF,TGCGCCAGCAGCCAAGACGGGACAGGGTACTATGGCTACACCTTC,TRBV4-3,.,TRBJ1-2,TRBD1
CASSRDSNYGYTF,TGCGCCAGCAGCAGGGATTCAAACTATGGCTACACCTTC,TRBV10-2,.,TRBJ1-2,.
CASSPLVLSEAFF,TGTGCCAGCAGCCCTTTAGTACTATCTGAAGCTTTCTTT,TRBV13,.,TRBJ1-1,.
CASSLDPGYQETQYF,TGTGCCAGCAGCTTAGATCCGGGGTACCAAGAGACCCAGTACTTC,TRBV11-2,.,TRBJ2-5,.
CASSYRQGQETQYF,TGTGCCAGCAGCTACCGCCAGGGGCAAGAGACCCAGTACTTC,TRBV14,few,TRBJ2-5,.
CASSPVVIRSTDTQYF,TGTGCCAGCAGTCCGGTAGTTATACGGAGCACAGATACGCAGTATTTT,TRBV5-6,.,TRBJ2-3,.
CASSQTGSTYQPQHF,TGTGCCAGCAGTCAGACAGGGTCGACTTACCAGCCCCAGCATTTT,TRBV6-5,.,TRBJ1-5,TRBD1
CATSRARDRGTGYTF,TGTGCCACCAGCAGAGCCCGGGACAGGGGAACTGGCTACACCTTC,TRBV15,.,TRBJ1-2,TRBD1
CASSPDRVHEQYF,TGTGCCAGCAGCCCTGACAGGGTCCACGAGCAGTACTTC,TRBV5-6,.,TRBJ2-7,TRBD1
CASSRRGTEAFF,TGCGCCAGCAGCCGTCGCGGCACTGAAGCTTTCTTT,TRBV23-1,.,TRBJ1-1,.
CASSLGSFTTNEKLFF,TGTGCCAGCAGCTTAGGTAGTTTTACGACTAATGAAAAACTGTTTTTT,TRBV7-8,.,TRBJ1-4,.
CATTGTGEETQYF,TGTGCCACCACAGGGACAGGGGAGGAGACCCAGTACTTC,TRBV28,.,TRBJ2-5,TRBD1
CASSTLTSGGTNTQYF,TGTGCCAGTAGTACCTTGACTAGCGGGGGCACGAATACGCAGTATTTT,TRBV19,few,TRBJ2-3,TRBD2
CASSVGRDWGGSPLHF,TGTGCCAGCAGCGTAGGTAGGGACTGGGGTGGTTCACCCCTCCACTTT,TRBV9,.,TRBJ1-6,.
CASSPQGTGANVLTF,TGTGCCAGCAGCCCTCAGGGGACTGGGGCCAACGTCCTGACTTTC,TRBV7-9,.,TRBJ2-6,.
CATATGTPYEQYF,TGTGCCACCGCGACAGGGACCCCCTACGAGCAGTACTTC,TRBV10-3,.,TRBJ2-7,TRBD1
CASSFRGGHEQFF,TGTGCCAGCAGTTTCCGGGGGGGCCATGAGCAGTTCTTC,TRBV27,.,TRBJ2-1,TRBD2
CASSYSLAEPYEQYF,TGTGCCAGCAGTTACTCGTTAGCGGAACCCTACGAGCAGTACTTC,TRBV6-2/TRBV6-3,.,TRBJ2-7,.
CASSIAGGRGNQPQHF,TGTGCCAGTAGTATTGCGGGGGGCAGGGGCAATCAGCCCCAGCATTTT,TRBV19,.,TRBJ1-5,.
CASSPTDSSNYGYTF,TGTGCCAGCAGTCCTACGGACAGCTCTAACTATGGCTACACCTTC,TRBV27,.,TRBJ1-2,.
CASSREGGGYEQYF,TGTGCCAGCTCACGAGAGGGAGGGGGCTACGAGCAGTACTTC,TRBV18,medium-sized,TRBJ2-7,.
CASSPPPPGGEAFF,TGTGCCAGCAGTCCCCCGCCCCCTGGGGGGGAAGCTTTCTTT,TRBV27,.,TRBJ1-1,.
CASSSRTGGWYEQYF,TGTGCCAGCAGCTCAAGAACAGGGGGCTGGTACGAGCAGTACTTC,TRBV7-9,.,TRBJ2-7,TRBD1
CASRTTPYGYTF,TGTGCCAGCCGCACGACACCTTATGGCTACACCTTC,TRBV6-5,.,TRBJ1-2,.
CASSRDRSDEQFF,TGTGCCAGCTCAAGGGACAGGTCGGATGAGCAGTTCTTC,TRBV18,few,TRBJ2-1,TRBD1
CASSLGQGDVAFF,TGCGCCAGCAGCTTGGGGCAGGGGGATGTAGCTTTCTTT,TRBV5-1,.,TRBJ1-1,TRBD1
CATSTTGELYGYTF,TGTGCCACCAGTACCACAGGGGAACTGTATGGCTACACCTTC,TRBV24-1,.,TRBJ1-2,TRBD1
CASSWEHVNTEAFF,TGTGCCAGCAGCTGGGAGCATGTGAACACTGAAGCTTTCTTT,TRBV11-1,once,TRBJ1-1,.
CSARQGEGYTF,TGCAGTGCAAGACAGGGGGAAGGCTACACCTTC,TRBV20-1,.,TRBJ1-2,TRBD1
CASSEATGGESYTF,TGCGCCAGCAGCGAAGCAACAGGGGGTGAAAGCTACACCTTC,TRBV5-1,.,TRBJ1-2,TRBD1
CASSSLGGQNNQPQHF,TGTGCCAGCAGCTCTCTAGGGGGACAGAACAATCAGCCCCAGCATTTT,TRBV5-6,.,TRBJ1-5,TRBD1
CASSYGRVNQPQHF,TGTGCCAGCAGTTACGGCAGGGTTAATCAGCCCCAGCATTTT,TRBV6-2/TRBV6-3,.,TRBJ1-5,.
CASGLAAGVSSNTEAFF,TGTGCTAGTGGTTTGGCCGCCGGGGTATCATCGAACACTGAAGCTTTCTTT,TRBV12-5,.,TRBJ1-1,.
CASSIPGTEYGYTF,TGTGCCAGTAGTATTCCCGGGACAGAGTATGGCTACACCTTC,TRBV19,.,TRBJ1-2,TRBD1
CASSRNSLAGGPSYEQYF,TGCGCCAGCAGCAGGAACTCACTAGCGGGGGGACCCTCCTACGAGCAGTACTTC,TRBV4-1,.,TRBJ2-7,TRBD2
CASSLAQGQGADNEQFF,TGCGCCAGCAGCCTGGCCCAGGGACAGGGGGCGGACAATGAGCAGTTCTTC,TRBV5-1,.,TRBJ2-1,TRBD1
CASSRGREYEQYF,TGTGCCAGCAGTAGGGGCAGGGAATACGAGCAGTACTTC,TRBV11-3,.,TRBJ2-7,.
CASSHGQNTEAFF,TGTGCCAGCAGCCACGGACAGAACACTGAAGCTTTCTTT,TRBV3-1/TRBV3-2,.,TRBJ1-1,.
CASSEWLAGANNEQFF,TGTGCCAGCAGTGAATGGCTAGCGGGGGCCAACAATGAGCAGTTCTTC,TRBV2,.,TRBJ2-1,TRBD2